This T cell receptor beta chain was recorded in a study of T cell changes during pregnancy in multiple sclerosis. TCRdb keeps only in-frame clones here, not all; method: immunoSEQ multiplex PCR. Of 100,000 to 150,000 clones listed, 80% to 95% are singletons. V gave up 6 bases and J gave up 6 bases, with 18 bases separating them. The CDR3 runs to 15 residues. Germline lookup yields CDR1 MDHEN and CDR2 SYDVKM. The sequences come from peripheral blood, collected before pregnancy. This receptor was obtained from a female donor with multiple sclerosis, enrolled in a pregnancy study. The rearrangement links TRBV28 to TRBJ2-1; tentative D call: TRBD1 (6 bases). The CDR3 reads CASSKTGKNSNEQFF. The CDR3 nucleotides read TGTGCCAGCAGCAAAACAGGGAAGAATAGCAATGAGCAGTTCTTC.